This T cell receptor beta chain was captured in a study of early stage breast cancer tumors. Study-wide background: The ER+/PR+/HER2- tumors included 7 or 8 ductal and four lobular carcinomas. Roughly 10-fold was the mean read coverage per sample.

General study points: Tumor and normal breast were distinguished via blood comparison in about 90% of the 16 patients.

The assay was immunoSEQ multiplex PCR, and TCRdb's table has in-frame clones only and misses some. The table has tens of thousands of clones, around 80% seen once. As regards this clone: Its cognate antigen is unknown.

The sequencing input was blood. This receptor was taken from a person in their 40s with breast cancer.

The CDR3 is CASSLLVGQGDTEAFF. The CDR3 DNA is TGCGCCAGCAGCTTGTTGGTGGGCCAGGGCGACACTGAAGCTTTCTTT. This rearrangement joins TRBV5-1 to TRBJ1-1, with D tentatively TRBD1 (5 bases). CDR1 and CDR2 from the germline V gene are SGHRS and YFSETQ. V was shortened by 1 base and J by 3 bases, with 16 bases between the two germline ends. The CDR3 consists of 16 residues.